The rows below give T cell receptor beta chains drawn from one sample of a study of blood T cell repertoires in COVID-19. Only in-frame clones appear in the TCRdb table, and some are missing; sequencing was by immunoSEQ multiplex PCR. The sample shows some 520,000 clones, roughly 89% of them seen only once. Sequences were obtained from peripheral blood. The receptors originated from a man aged 18 to 35 with COVID-19, enrolled during active disease. CDR3s include the opening cysteine and the closing phenylalanine or tryptophan. A D gene is named only where the DNA matches it firmly. Size values are once, few and many counts, or a class for expanded clones, and some rows have none.

>TRBV7-9|TRBJ2-1|-|TRBD2
CASSSPTSDEQFF
TGTGCCAGCAGCTCACCGACTAGCGATGAGCAGTTCTTC
>TRBV3-1/TRBV3-2|TRBJ1-6|-|-
CASSLENSPLHF
TGTGCCAGCAGCCTTGAGAATTCACCCCTCCACTTT
>TRBV4-1|TRBJ2-7|-|-
CASSQQEAYEQYF
TGCGCCAGCAGCCAGCAGGAGGCCTACGAGCAGTACTTC
>TRBV3-1/TRBV3-2|TRBJ2-5|-|-
CASSQDPVAETQYF
TGTGCCAGCAGCCAAGATCCCGTGGCAGAGACCCAGTACTTC
>TRBV21-1|TRBJ2-2|-|-
CASSNLGGQRYANTGELFF
TGTGCCAGCAGCAATTTAGGGGGACAGCGTTACGCGAACACCGGGGAGCTGTTTTTT
>TRBV3-1/TRBV3-2|TRBJ1-5|once|TRBD1
CASSPTRNLTGTSQPQHF
TGTGCCAGCAGCCCTACAAGAAATTTGACAGGGACGAGTCAGCCCCAGCATTTT
>TRBV11-2|TRBJ2-3|once|-
CASSSRDTQYF
TGTGCCAGCAGCTCTCGGGATACGCAGTATTTT
>TRBV2|TRBJ2-3|-|TRBD1
CASRDRGTDTQYF
TGTGCCAGCCGGGACAGGGGGACAGATACGCAGTATTTT
>TRBV7-9|TRBJ1-2|-|-
CASSREGFYGYTF
TGTGCCAGCAGCCGCGAGGGATTTTATGGCTACACCTTC
>TRBV4-1|TRBJ2-5|-|TRBD2
CASSQGLAGGFRETQYF
TGCGCCAGCAGCCAAGGACTAGCGGGAGGTTTCAGAGAGACCCAGTACTTC
>TRBV11-3|TRBJ1-2|-|TRBD1
CASSPMPTGGYGYTF
TGTGCCAGCAGCCCGATGCCGACAGGGGGGTATGGCTACACCTTC
>TRBV7-2|TRBJ2-7|-|-
CASSTARGHEQYF
TGTGCCAGTTCGACGGCCAGGGGCCACGAGCAGTACTTC
>TRBV5-4|TRBJ2-7|-|TRBD2
CASSNRAGDRYEQYF
TGTGCCAGCAGCAATCGAGCGGGGGACCGCTACGAGCAGTACTTC
>TRBV29-1|TRBJ1-3|-|TRBD1
CSVPPVWGQGATGSGNTIYF
TGCAGCGTGCCGCCGGTGTGGGGACAGGGGGCGACTGGGTCTGGAAACACCATATATTTT
>TRBV5-6|TRBJ2-7|-|TRBD2
CASRRAGENYEQYF
TGTGCCAGCAGGCGAGCGGGAGAGAACTACGAGCAGTACTTC
>TRBV12-3/TRBV12-4|TRBJ2-1|-|TRBD1
CASSNRGRDSEFF
TGTGCCAGCAGTAACCGAGGCCGGGACAGTGAGTTCTTC
>TRBV7-6|TRBJ2-7|-|-
CASSVDINKQYF
TGTGCCAGCAGCGTGGACATCAATAAACAGTACTTC
>TRBV2|TRBJ2-1|-|-
CASSEHEGEAGNEQFF
TGTGCCAGCAGTGAACACGAGGGAGAGGCCGGGAATGAGCAGTTCTTC
>TRBV6-1|TRBJ1-2|-|TRBD1
CASSEGGQGSGGYTF
TGTGCCAGCAGTGAGGGGGGACAGGGAAGCGGTGGCTACACCTTC
>TRBV6-1|TRBJ2-7|-|TRBD2
CASSEAGGSSYEQYF
TGTGCCAGCAGTGAAGCGGGAGGGAGCTCCTACGAGCAGTACTTC
>TRBV11-3|TRBJ2-1|-|-
CASSFNTGGLASGSNEQFF
TGTGCCAGCAGCTTCAATACAGGGGGCTTGGCTAGCGGGAGCAATGAGCAGTTCTTC
>TRBV30|TRBJ2-7|once|TRBD1
CAWSKRTGHGEQYF
TGTGCCTGGAGTAAACGGACAGGGCATGGGGAGCAGTACTTC
>TRBV18|TRBJ1-2|-|TRBD1
CASSPGQGGNYGYTF
TGTGCCAGCTCACCCGGACAGGGAGGAAACTATGGCTACACCTTC
>TRBV11-2|TRBJ2-1|once|TRBD2
CASSLRTRAREQFF
TGTGCCAGCAGCTTAAGGACTAGAGCGCGTGAGCAGTTCTTC
>TRBV27|TRBJ1-1|once|TRBD1
CASSVGTGGWTEAFF
TGTGCCAGCAGTGTAGGGACAGGGGGATGGACTGAAGCTTTCTTT
>TRBV20-1|TRBJ1-2|-|-
CSASRQARDGYTF
TGCAGTGCTAGTAGACAGGCCAGGGATGGCTACACCTTC
>TRBV6-5|TRBJ1-1|-|TRBD1
CASWTGGSVEAFF
TGTGCCAGCTGGACAGGGGGCTCCGTTGAAGCTTTCTTT
>TRBV14|TRBJ2-3|-|-
CASSQAGAGTQYF
TGTGCCAGCAGCCAGGCGGGGGCCGGTACGCAGTATTTT
>TRBV29-1|TRBJ1-2|-|-
CSVALNYGYTF
TGCAGCGTTGCACTTAACTATGGCTACACCTTC
>TRBV15|TRBJ2-1|-|TRBD2
CATSRDPAGGQQFF
TGTGCCACCAGCAGAGATCCAGCGGGGGGGCAGCAGTTCTTC
>TRBV7-2|TRBJ2-7|-|-
CASSLEQAVRSYEQYF
TGTGCCAGCAGCTTAGAGCAGGCCGTACGGTCCTACGAGCAGTACTTC